The clone carrying this T cell receptor (beta chain) was seen more than once but under ten times. Its target is unknown. These donors were members of the approximately 120-subject validation cohort, a group separate from the approximately 640-subject first cohort. These data come from a study of cytomegalovirus exposure and HLA in healthy donors. The length of the CDR3 is 12 residues. Trimming took 3 bases from V and 9 from J; bases not matched to a gene: 2. CDR1 is SNHLY and CDR2 is FYNNEI in the germline V gene. Study-wide results and limits: Subsequent analysis of the roughly 120 validation repertoires found a tendency for first-cohort TCR clusters to co-occur. Most TCR sequences proved rare, with some public TCRs found in many donors. Three chains tied to CMV proved CMV antigen-specific in vitro.

This table comes from immunoSEQ multiplex PCR, and its TCRdb copy is limited to in-frame clones, with some not included. The repertoire holds over 150,000 clones, with 85% to 90% as singletons. Material: PBMCs. This clonotype was obtained from a human donor in good health. The rearrangement uses TRBV2 and TRBJ1-5, with 7 bases lining up with TRBD1. CDR3 sequence (DNA): TGTGCCAGCAGTGACAACAGGGGGCCCCAGCATTTT. Amino acids: CASSDNRGPQHF.